Listed here is a single TCR beta chain. Each CDR3 protein gets one entry after TCRdb re-called the PCR reads with MiXCR. The data contain over 70,000 distinct CDR3 sequences, around 49% of them singletons. The V gene's germline CDR1 is MNHNY and CDR2 SVGAGI (reference sequence). After removal of 4 bases from V and 6 bases from J, the junction contained 6 bases not matched to a gene. The CDR3 sequence is 13 residues long. The data are from a study of CDR3 diversity in severe acne. The rearrangement uses TRBV6-6 and TRBJ2-7; 7 bases align to TRBD2. The source of this sequence is a male donor in good health, without acne. Material for sequencing was blood. The CDR3 protein is CASSLELAFEQYF. The CDR3 DNA reads TGTGCCAGCAGTTTGGAACTAGCGTTCGAGCAGTACTTC.